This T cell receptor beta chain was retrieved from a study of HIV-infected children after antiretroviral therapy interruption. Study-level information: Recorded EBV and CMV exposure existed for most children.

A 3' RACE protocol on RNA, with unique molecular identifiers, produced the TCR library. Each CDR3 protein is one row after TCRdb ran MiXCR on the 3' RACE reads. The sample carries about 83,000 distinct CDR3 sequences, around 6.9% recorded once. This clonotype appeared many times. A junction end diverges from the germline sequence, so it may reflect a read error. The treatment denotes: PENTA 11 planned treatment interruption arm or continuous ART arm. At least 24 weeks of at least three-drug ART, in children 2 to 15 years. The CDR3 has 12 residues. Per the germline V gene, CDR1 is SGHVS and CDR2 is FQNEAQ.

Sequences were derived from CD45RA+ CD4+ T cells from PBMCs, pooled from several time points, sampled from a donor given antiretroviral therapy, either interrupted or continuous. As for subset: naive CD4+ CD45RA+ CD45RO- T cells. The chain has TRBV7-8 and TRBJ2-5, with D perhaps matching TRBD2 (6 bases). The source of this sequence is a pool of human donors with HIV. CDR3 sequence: CASSVAVETQYF. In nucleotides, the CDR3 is TGTGCCAGCAGCGTAGCGGTAGAGACCCAGTACTTC.